Each of the 27 T cell receptor beta chains below was sequenced from the same sample in a study of blood T cell repertoires in COVID-19. Profiling relied on immunoSEQ multiplex PCR, and the TCRdb table lists in-frame clones only, not all of them. The top ten hold around 4% of the sample, which has about 150,000 clones, approximately 86% seen once. The source material was peripheral blood. Source of these receptors: a woman aged 60-75 years with active or convalescent COVID-19.

Here the CDR3 DNA reads TGTGCCAGCAGCCCGCAGAGCGGGGGTGACACCGGGGAGCTGTTTTTT. It yields the protein CASSPQSGGDTGELFF. The rearrangement links TRBV11-2 to TRBJ2-2; 8 bases map to TRBD2. CDR3 length: 16 residues. CDR1 and CDR2 from the germline V gene are SGHAT and FQNNGV. The junction had 8 bases not matched to a gene; V was cut back by 5 bases and J by 3 bases.

In DNA, the CDR3 is TGTGCCAGTAGTATAGGGGCCCGGAACACCGGGGAGCTGTTTTTT. Amino acids: CASSIGARNTGELFF. The chain combines TRBV19 with TRBJ2-2; D is unclear. Trimming cost V 1 base and J 1 base, with 7 bases left between them. The CDR3 extends over 15 amino acids. Germline V lookup: CDR1 LNHDA, CDR2 SQIVND (reference sequence). The whole variable domain, remainder taken from reference TRBV19 and TRBJ2-2, is DGGITQSPKYLFRKEGQNVTLSCEQNLNHDAMYWYRQDPGQGLRLIYYSQIVNDFQKGDIAEGYSVSREKKESFPLTVTSAQKNPTAFYLCASSIGARNTGELFFGEGSRLTVL.

The chain links TRBV7-8 to TRBJ2-2; perhaps TRBD1 as D (5 bases). Germline-derived CDR1 and CDR2 are SGHVS and FQNEAQ. V lost 1 base, J lost 5 bases, and 11 bases lay in between. The CDR3 extends over 15 amino acids. The CDR3 sequence: CASSLVTGDTGELFF. DNA of the CDR3: TGTGCCAGCAGCTTAGTCACAGGTGATACCGGGGAGCTGTTTTTT.

This chain joins TRBV10-1 and TRBJ2-3, with D maybe TRBD2 (7 bases). V shed 0 bases and J shed 4 bases, with 11 bases lying between them. The CDR3 totals 15 residues. Germline CDR1 and CDR2: WNHNN and SYGVQD (reference sequence). CDR3 loop: CASSESTGGPDTQYF. CDR3 nucleotide sequence: TGCGCCAGCAGTGAGTCGACGGGGGGCCCAGATACGCAGTATTTT.

This clone was seen more than once but under ten times. The rearrangement links TRBV10-3 to TRBJ2-7, with D unclear. The length of the CDR3 is 14 residues. Per germline, CDR1 ENHRY and CDR2 SYGVKD. V lost 3 bases and J lost 3, with 12 bases in between. The CDR3 sequence: CAISDPTQFYEQYF. The DNA for the CDR3 is TGTGCCATCAGTGACCCCACGCAGTTCTACGAGCAGTACTTC.

The rearrangement joins TRBV5-6 to TRBJ2-1, with a possible D match to TRBD1 (6 bases). CDR1 is SGHDT, CDR2 YYEEEE, per germline. The CDR3 loop spans 13 amino acids. Trimming took off 2 bases at V and 7 bases at J, with 10 bases between the two ends. CDR3 in amino acids: CASSFGRGNEQFF. The CDR3 DNA reads as TGTGCCAGCAGCTTCGGTAGGGGGAATGAGCAGTTCTTC.

V and J are TRBV27 and TRBJ1-6, with a tentative D call TRBD1 (5 bases). This CDR3 comprises 14 residues. Germline CDR1 and CDR2: MNHEY and SMNVEV (reference sequence). The ends were cut back, 1 base at V and 7 bases at J, with 8 bases in the middle. The CDR3 loop reads CASSLWGGNSPLHF. CDR3 coding DNA: TGTGCCAGCAGTTTATGGGGGGGGAATTCACCCCTCCACTTT.

The genes are TRBV7-9 and TRBJ2-1; 7 bases align to TRBD2. Looked up from germline, CDR1 is SEHNR and CDR2 is FQNEAQ (reference sequence). CDR3 length: 13 residues. Unmatched junction bases numbered 0, after V lost 1 base and J lost 6 bases. The CDR3 coding sequence is TGTGCCAGCAGCTTAGGGACTAGCAATGAGCAGTTCTTC. Translating it yields CASSLGTSNEQFF.

V and J are TRBV6-5 and TRBJ2-7, with 8 bases fitting TRBD2. From germline, CDR1 is MNHEY and CDR2 SVGAGI. CDR3 length: 14 amino acids. J was trimmed by 3 bases and V by 6 bases; bases with no gene match: 7. CDR3 region: CASRTSGGDYEQYF. Written as DNA, the CDR3 is TGTGCCAGCAGAACCAGCGGGGGAGACTACGAGCAGTACTTC.

The rearrangement joins TRBV3-1 (or the pseudogene TRBV3-2) to TRBJ2-2; the D gene is possibly TRBD2 (6 bases). Trimming shortened V by 6 bases and J by 4 bases, and 12 bases separated the two germline ends. The CDR3 length is 14 residues. Per the germline V gene, CDR1 is LGHDT and CDR2 is YNNKEL (reference sequence). The CDR3 loop reads CASSLTSVTGELFF. The CDR3 DNA reads as TGTGCCAGCAGTCTGACTAGTGTCACCGGGGAGCTGTTTTTT.

The rearrangement joins TRBV4-3 to TRBJ2-7; 7 nucleotides agree with TRBD1. J gave up 2 bases and V 1 base, and 5 bases lay outside the gene matches. Germline V gives CDR1 LGHNA, CDR2 YSLEER. CDR3 length: 15 amino acids. The CDR3 spells CASSQGVTGPYEQYF. As DNA, the CDR3 is TGCGCCAGCAGCCAAGGGGTGACAGGGCCCTACGAGCAGTACTTC.

The rearrangement joins TRBV4-3 to TRBJ2-1, with a tentative D call TRBD2 (5 bases). V was trimmed by 1 base and J by 7 bases, leaving 8 bases between them. This CDR3 has 13 amino acids. CDR1 is LGHNA, CDR2 YSLEER, per germline. CDR3 protein: CASSQVRGNEQFF. CDR3 nucleotides: TGCGCCAGCAGCCAAGTTCGGGGAAATGAGCAGTTCTTC.

The rearrangement uses TRBV7-2 and TRBJ1-2, with 7 bases lining up with TRBD1. Germline CDR1 and CDR2: SGHTA and FQGNSA. This CDR3 spans 14 amino acids. Trimming at V came to 8 bases and at J to 8 bases, leaving 14 bases not matched to a gene. The chain's CDR3 is CASSRAGGPAGYTF. The CDR3 DNA sequence: TGTGCCAGCTCGCGGGCAGGGGGGCCGGCCGGCTACACCTTC.

The CDR3 nucleotides read TGTGCCTGGCGATCTAGGACAGGGGCGAACTATGGCTACACCTTC. Residues: CAWRSRTGANYGYTF. V gene TRBV30 combines with J gene TRBJ1-2; 9 nucleotides align to TRBD1. Trimming removed 5 bases from V and 2 bases from J; junction bases left unmatched: 9. The CDR3 has 15 residues. Germline loops: CDR1 GTSNPN, CDR2 SVGIG (reference sequence).

This clone was observed once. V and J are TRBV9 and TRBJ1-6, with 9 bases fitting TRBD1. The germline gives CDR1 SGDLS, CDR2 YYNGEE. CDR3 length equals 15 residues. Losses at the gene ends were 4 bases for V and 7 bases for J; bases not matched to a gene: 6. The CDR3 bases are TGTGCCAGCAGCACTACTACAGGGGGCAATTCACCCCTCCACTTT. It codes for CASSTTTGGNSPLHF. Full variable domain (rest looked up from reference TRBV9 and TRBJ1-6): DSGVTQTPKHLITATGQRVTLRCSPRSGDLSVYWYQQSLDQGLQFLIQYYNGEERAKGNILERFSAQQFPDLHSELNLSSLELGDSALYFCASSTTTGGNSPLHFGNGTRLTVT.

The chain links TRBV12-3 or TRBV12-4 to TRBJ1-1; D is undetermined. V shed 2 bases and J shed 5 bases, with 6 bases lying between them. This CDR3 region has 12 residues. The CDR3 region has the DNA TGTGCCAGCAGTTTAAGGGAGACTGAAGCTTTCTTT. Protein sequence: CASSLRETEAFF.

This clone was seen a single time. The chain is built from TRBV27 and TRBJ1-2; 8 bases map to TRBD1. After removal of 5 bases from V and 6 bases from J, the junction contained 2 bases not matched to a gene. Germline CDR1 is MNHEY and CDR2 is SMNVEV (reference sequence). This CDR3 is built from 12 residues. The CDR3 DNA reads TGTGCCAGCAGTCACAGGGGGGATGGCTACACCTTC. Amino acids: CASSHRGDGYTF.

The chain employs TRBV2 and TRBJ1-3; D gene ambiguous. Germline V gene sequence: CDR1 SNHLY, CDR2 FYNNEI. Trimming shortened V by 6 bases and J by 0 bases, and 9 bases separated the two germline ends. CDR3 length equals 14 residues. The DNA of the CDR3 is TGTGCCAGCAGGCCGACAAGCTCTGGAAACACCATATATTTT. It codes for CASRPTSSGNTIYF.

This chain links TRBV10-1 with TRBJ1-1; D is ambiguous. The V gene's germline CDR1 is WNHNN and CDR2 SYGVQD (reference sequence). The CDR3 has 13 residues. Trimming took 5 bases from V and 7 from J, leaving 14 bases between them. The CDR3 region is CASSPGALFEAFF. The CDR3 coding sequence is TGCGCCAGCAGTCCGGGAGCCTTGTTTGAAGCTTTCTTT.

The rearrangement uses TRBV7-2 and TRBJ2-2, with D perhaps TRBD1 (6 bases). CDR3 length equals 16 residues. Germline V gene lookup returns CDR1 SGHTA and CDR2 FQGNSA. The ends were cut back, 2 bases at V and 1 base at J, with 11 bases in the middle. The CDR3 protein is CASSLRQVLNTGELFF. In DNA form, the CDR3 reads TGTGCCAGCAGCTTACGACAGGTCCTGAACACCGGGGAGCTGTTTTTT.

V usage is TRBV6-6 and J usage is TRBJ1-5; 7 positions match TRBD1. Trimming took 5 bases from V and 4 from J; bases not matched to a gene: 8. The germline V gene encodes CDR1 MNHNY and CDR2 SVGAGI (reference sequence). The CDR3 totals 15 residues. DNA of the CDR3: TGTGCCAGCAGTCACCCGGGACAGCAAAATCAGCCCCAGCATTTT. Its translation: CASSHPGQQNQPQHF.

V usage is TRBV29-1 and J usage is TRBJ2-5, with TRBD2 identical over 7 bases. The CDR3 consists of 15 residues. In germline, CDR1 is SQVTM, CDR2 ANQGSEA. The V gene end was trimmed by 7 bases and the J gene end by 6 bases; junction bases not matched to a gene: 17. The CDR3 region has the DNA TGCAGCGCTCATCACCCACAGCGGGGCTCAAAGACCCAGTACTTC. Its translation: CSAHHPQRGSKTQYF.

This rearrangement joins TRBV7-9 to TRBJ1-1; D call uncertain. Trimming shortened V by 4 bases and J by 4 bases, and 13 bases separated the two germline ends. The germline gives CDR1 SEHNR, CDR2 FQNEAQ (reference sequence). This CDR3 comprises 14 residues. Written as DNA, the CDR3 is TGTGCCAGCAGCTACACGCTCCCAACCACTGAAGCTTTCTTT. Amino acids: CASSYTLPTTEAFF.

This chain uses TRBV2 with TRBJ1-5, with D possibly TRBD1 on 5 matching bases. There are 15 residues in the CDR3. Germline V gene sequence: CDR1 SNHLY, CDR2 FYNNEI. The V end lost 4 bases, the J end lost 0 bases, and 10 bases lay between the germline ends. CDR3 sequence: CASSVDSASNQPQHF. CDR3 DNA: TGTGCCAGCAGTGTTGACAGCGCTAGCAATCAGCCCCAGCATTTT. Complete variable domain (other parts from reference TRBV2 and TRBJ1-5): EPEVTQTPSHQVTQMGQEVILRCVPISNHLYFYWYRQILGQKVEFLVSFYNNEISEKSEIFDDQFSVERPDGSNFTLKIRSTKLEDSAMYFCASSVDSASNQPQHFGDGTRLSIL.

This clone is a singleton in its sample. The chain combines TRBV7-2 with TRBJ1-2; D is perhaps TRBD1 (5 bases). The CDR3 sequence is 15 residues long. V lost 1 base to trimming and J lost 4 bases, with 13 bases between them. Germline CDR1 is SGHTA and CDR2 is FQGNSA. The CDR3 loop is CASSLESGFGYGYTF. The CDR3 DNA sequence: TGTGCCAGCAGCTTAGAGTCAGGGTTTGGCTATGGCTACACCTTC.

The chain joins TRBV5-1 to TRBJ2-3; TRBD2 aligns across 12 bases. Germline-derived CDR1 and CDR2 are SGHRS and YFSETQ. The trim removed 4 bases at V and 5 bases at J, leaving 5 bases unmatched. The CDR3 has 15 amino acids. The CDR3 sequence is CASSPSGGAGDTQYF. The CDR3 DNA reads as TGCGCCAGCAGCCCTAGCGGGGGGGCCGGAGATACGCAGTATTTT.

V is TRBV19 and J is TRBJ2-1, with 12 positions matching TRBD2. V was pared by 5 bases and J by 8 bases, with 7 bases of the junction left unmatched. Per the germline V gene, CDR1 is LNHDA and CDR2 is SQIVND (reference sequence). The CDR3 consists of 15 residues. The CDR3 region is CASSLGLAGLDEQFF. The CDR3 nucleotides read TGTGCCAGTAGTCTCGGACTAGCGGGGTTGGATGAGCAGTTCTTC.